This T cell receptor (beta chain) originates from a study of cytomegalovirus exposure and HLA in healthy donors. The PCR contained 60 Vbeta and 13 Jbeta primers. TCRdb's table, derived via immunoSEQ multiplex PCR, lists solely in-frame clones and lacks some. The table includes under 150,000 clones, about 78% detected once. The CDR3 is made up of 16 amino acids. Germline loops: CDR1 SGDLS, CDR2 YYNGEE. The junction had 8 bases not matched to a gene; V was cut back by 1 base and J by 8 bases. Notes on the study in general: For most TCR sequences rarity was the rule, although some public TCRs occurred in many donors. The records held CMV serostatus as the only immune exposure information. A few of the chains that were CMV-associated were confirmed in vitro to be specific for CMV antigens.

In the case of this clone: The antigen remains unidentified.

This chain joins TRBV9 and TRBJ2-5, with 13 bases identical to TRBD2. The sample taken for sequencing was PBMCs. The TCR comes from a man aged 40-50 years in good health and CMV-seropositive. CDR3 sequence: CASSVPTSGRIDTQYF. CDR3 bases: TGTGCCAGCAGCGTACCGACTAGCGGGAGGATTGATACCCAGTACTTC.